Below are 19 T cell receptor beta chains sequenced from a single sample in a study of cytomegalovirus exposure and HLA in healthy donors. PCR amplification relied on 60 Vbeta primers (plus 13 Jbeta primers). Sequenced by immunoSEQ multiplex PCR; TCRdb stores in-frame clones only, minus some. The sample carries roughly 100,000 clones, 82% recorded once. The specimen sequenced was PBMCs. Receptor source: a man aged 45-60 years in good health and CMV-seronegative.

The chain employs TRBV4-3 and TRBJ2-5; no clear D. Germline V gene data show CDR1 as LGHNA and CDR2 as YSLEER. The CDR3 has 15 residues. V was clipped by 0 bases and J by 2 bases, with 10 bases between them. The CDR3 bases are TGCGCCAGCAGCCAAGAGTGGGCAGTACAAGAGACCCAGTACTTC. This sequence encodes CASSQEWAVQETQYF.

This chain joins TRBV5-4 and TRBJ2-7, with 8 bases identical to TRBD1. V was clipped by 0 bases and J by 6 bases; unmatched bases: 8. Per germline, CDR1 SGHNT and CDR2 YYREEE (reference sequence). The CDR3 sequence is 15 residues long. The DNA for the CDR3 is TGTGCCAGCAGCTTGGGGGACAGGTTGGTAGGCGAGCAGTACTTC. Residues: CASSLGDRLVGEQYF.

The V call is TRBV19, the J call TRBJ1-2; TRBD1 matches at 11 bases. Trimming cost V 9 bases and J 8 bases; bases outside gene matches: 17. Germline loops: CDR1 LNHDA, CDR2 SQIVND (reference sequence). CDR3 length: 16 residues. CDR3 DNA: TGTGCCAGCACCTTAAACCCGGGACAGGGGGGACAAGGCTACACCTTC. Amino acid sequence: CASTLNPGQGGQGYTF.

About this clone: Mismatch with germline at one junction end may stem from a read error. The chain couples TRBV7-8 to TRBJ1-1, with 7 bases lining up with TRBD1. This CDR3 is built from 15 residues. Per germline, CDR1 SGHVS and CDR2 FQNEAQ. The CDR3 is CASILNRGWKTEAFF. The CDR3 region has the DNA TGTGCCAGCATCTTAAACAGGGGATGGAAGACTGAAGCTTTCTTT.

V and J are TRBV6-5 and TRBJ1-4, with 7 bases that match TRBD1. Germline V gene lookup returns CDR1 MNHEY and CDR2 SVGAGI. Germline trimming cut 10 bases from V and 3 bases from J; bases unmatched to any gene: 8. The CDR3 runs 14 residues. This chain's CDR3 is CATSVTGANEKLFF. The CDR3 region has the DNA TGTGCCACCTCAGTTACAGGGGCTAATGAAAAACTGTTTTTT.

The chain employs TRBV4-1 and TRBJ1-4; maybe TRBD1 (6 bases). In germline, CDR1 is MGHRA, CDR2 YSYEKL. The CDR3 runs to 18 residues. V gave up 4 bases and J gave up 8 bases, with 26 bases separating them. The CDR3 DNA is TGCGCCAGCAGCCGAAGTATCGTCCAACAGGGACGCGACGAAAAACTGTTTTTT. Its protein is CASSRSIVQQGRDEKLFF.

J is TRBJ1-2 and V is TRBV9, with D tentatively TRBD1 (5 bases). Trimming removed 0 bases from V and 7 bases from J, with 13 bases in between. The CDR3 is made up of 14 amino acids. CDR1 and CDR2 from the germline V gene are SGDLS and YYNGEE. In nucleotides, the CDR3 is TGTGCCAGCAGCGTAGAAGGCCAGGGTCGTGGCTACACCTTC. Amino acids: CASSVEGQGRGYTF. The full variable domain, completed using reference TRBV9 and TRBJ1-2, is DSGVTQTPKHLITATGQRVTLRCSPRSGDLSVYWYQQSLDQGLQFLIQYYNGEERAKGNILERFSAQQFPDLHSELNLSSLELGDSALYFCASSVEGQGRGYTFGSGTRLTVV.

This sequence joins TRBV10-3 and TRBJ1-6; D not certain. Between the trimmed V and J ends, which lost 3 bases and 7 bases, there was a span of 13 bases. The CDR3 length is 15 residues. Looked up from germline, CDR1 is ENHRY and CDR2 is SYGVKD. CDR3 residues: CAISEGGVQNSPLHF. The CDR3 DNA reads TGTGCCATCAGTGAAGGAGGAGTTCAGAATTCACCCCTCCACTTT.

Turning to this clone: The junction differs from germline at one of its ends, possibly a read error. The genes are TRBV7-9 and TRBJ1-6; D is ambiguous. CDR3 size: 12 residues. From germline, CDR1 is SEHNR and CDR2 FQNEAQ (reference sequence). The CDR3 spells CSSSFQNSPLHF. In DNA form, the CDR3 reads TGTTCCAGCAGCTTTCAGAATTCACCCCTCCACTTT.

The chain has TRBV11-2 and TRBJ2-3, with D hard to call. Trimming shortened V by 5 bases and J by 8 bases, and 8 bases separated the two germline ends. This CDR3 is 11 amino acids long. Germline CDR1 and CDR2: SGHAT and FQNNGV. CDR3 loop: CASSAAATQYF. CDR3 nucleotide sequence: TGTGCCAGCAGCGCGGCCGCTACGCAGTATTTT.

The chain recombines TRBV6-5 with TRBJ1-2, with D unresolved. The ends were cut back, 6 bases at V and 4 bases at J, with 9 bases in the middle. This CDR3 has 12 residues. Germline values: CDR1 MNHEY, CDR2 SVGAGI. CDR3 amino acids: CASSNFPYGYTF. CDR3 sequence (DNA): TGTGCCAGCAGCAACTTCCCCTATGGCTACACCTTC.

This CDR3 is CASSQGLGSWETQYF. In DNA form, the CDR3 reads TGTGCCAGCAGCCAAGGACTAGGCAGTTGGGAGACCCAGTACTTC. The chain employs TRBV14 and TRBJ2-5, with D possibly TRBD2 on 6 matching bases. V lost 1 base to trimming and J lost 5 bases, with 14 bases between them. CDR1 and CDR2 (germline): SGHDN, FVKESK. The CDR3 runs 15 residues. Variable domain in full (rest from reference TRBV14 and TRBJ2-5): EAGVTQFPSHSVIEKGQTVTLRCDPISGHDNLYWYRRVMGKEIKFLLHFVKESKQDESGMPNNRFLAERTGGTYSTLKVQPAELEDSGVYFCASSQGLGSWETQYFGPGTRLLVL.

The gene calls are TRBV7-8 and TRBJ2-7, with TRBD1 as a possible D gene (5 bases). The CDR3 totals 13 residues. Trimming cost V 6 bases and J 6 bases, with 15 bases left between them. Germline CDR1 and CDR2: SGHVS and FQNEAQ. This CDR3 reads CASRLLGPGEQYF. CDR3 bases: TGTGCCAGCAGGTTATTGGGGCCCGGCGAGCAGTACTTC.

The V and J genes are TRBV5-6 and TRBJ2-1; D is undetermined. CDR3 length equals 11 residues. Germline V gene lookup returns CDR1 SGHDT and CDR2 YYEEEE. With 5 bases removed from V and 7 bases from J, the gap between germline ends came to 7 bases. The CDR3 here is CASSLFNEQFF. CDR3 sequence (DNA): TGTGCCAGCAGTCTTTTTAATGAGCAGTTCTTC.

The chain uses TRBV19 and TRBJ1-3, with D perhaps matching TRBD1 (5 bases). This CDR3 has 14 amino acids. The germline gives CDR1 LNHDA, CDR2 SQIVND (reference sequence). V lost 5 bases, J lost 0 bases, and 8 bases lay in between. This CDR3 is CASSDRSSGNTIYF. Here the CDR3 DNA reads TGTGCCAGTAGTGACAGATCCTCTGGAAACACCATATATTTT.

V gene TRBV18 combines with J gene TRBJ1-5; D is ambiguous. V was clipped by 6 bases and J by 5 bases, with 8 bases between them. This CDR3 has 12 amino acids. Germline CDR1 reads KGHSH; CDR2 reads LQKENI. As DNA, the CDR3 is TGTGCCAGCTCTCCTACTGATCAGCCCCAGCATTTT. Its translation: CASSPTDQPQHF.

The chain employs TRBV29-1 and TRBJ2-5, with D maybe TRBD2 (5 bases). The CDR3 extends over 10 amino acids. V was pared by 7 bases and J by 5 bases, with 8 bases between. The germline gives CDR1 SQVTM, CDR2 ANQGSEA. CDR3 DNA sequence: TGCAGCGGAGGGATGGAGACCCAGTACTTC. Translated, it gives CSGGMETQYF.

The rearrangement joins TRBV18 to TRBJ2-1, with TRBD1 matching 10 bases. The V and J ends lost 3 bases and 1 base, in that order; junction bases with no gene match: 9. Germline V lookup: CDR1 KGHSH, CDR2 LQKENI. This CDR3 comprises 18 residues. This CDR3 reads CASSPGQGLLGSYNEQFF. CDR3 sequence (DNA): TGTGCCAGCTCACCGGGACAGGGGTTATTGGGGTCCTACAATGAGCAGTTCTTC.

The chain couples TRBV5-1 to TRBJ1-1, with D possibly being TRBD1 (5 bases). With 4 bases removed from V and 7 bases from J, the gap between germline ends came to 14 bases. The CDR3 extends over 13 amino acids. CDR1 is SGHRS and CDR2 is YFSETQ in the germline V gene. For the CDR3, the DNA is TGCGCCAGCAGCGTGGGCTCAAGGGGTGAAGCTTTCTTT. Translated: CASSVGSRGEAFF.